These 31 T cell receptor beta chains share one sample of origin, sequenced in a study of blood T cells in healthy people across ages. A J-beta primer mix and a sample-barcoded 5' primer were used in a second PCR of roughly 6 to 11 cycles. TCRdb processed the 5' RACE reads anew with MiXCR; each CDR3 protein has one entry. The repertoire holds approximately 800,000 distinct CDR3 sequences, with about half as singletons. The sequenced sample was blood. The receptor set was obtained from a man older than 75 in good health.

This clonotype appeared once. The final CDR3 position lacks the conserved phenylalanine or tryptophan, pointing to a likely read error. This chain joins TRBV29-1 and TRBJ2-1, with 14 bases matching TRBD2. CDR3 length: 13 amino acids. Trimming at V came to 7 bases and at J to 10 bases, leaving 6 bases not matched to a gene. CDR1 and CDR2 (germline): SQVTM, ANQGSEA. DNA of the CDR3: TGCAGCGGGGGACTAGCGGGAGACGGAGAGCAGTTCTTA. Its protein product is CSGGLAGDGEQFL.

This clonotype has a single count. The chain links TRBV28 to TRBJ1-2; the D is unclear. Germline loops: CDR1 MDHEN, CDR2 SYDVKM. V lost 7 bases to trimming and J lost 1 base, with 22 bases between them. The CDR3 is made up of 17 amino acids. In DNA form, the CDR3 reads TGTGCCAGCACCCTACCCCATGGACCCACCCGTAACTATGGCTACACCTTC. It yields the protein CASTLPHGPTRNYGYTF.

J is TRBJ2-7 and V is TRBV3-1; TRBD1 agrees at 8 bases. The CDR3 has 12 amino acids. Trimming removed 5 bases from V and 6 bases from J; junction bases left unmatched: 3. The germline V gene encodes CDR1 LGHDT and CDR2 YNNKEL (reference sequence). The DNA of the CDR3 is TGTGCCAGCAGCAATACAGGGGGCGAGCAGTACTTC. It yields the protein CASSNTGGEQYF.

Concerning this clonotype: A much larger clonotype is one base distant, so this may be a read error. The chain combines TRBV29-1 with TRBJ2-1; weak D call: TRBD1 (6 bases). V was clipped by 6 bases and J by 10 bases, with 13 bases between them. Per germline, CDR1 SQVTM and CDR2 ANQGSEA. The CDR3 is 11 residues long. The CDR3 sequence: CSVQQGAEQFF. The CDR3 DNA is TGCAGCGTCCAACAGGGAGCGGAGCAGTTCTTC.

This chain links TRBV7-9 with TRBJ2-7; 9 positions agree with TRBD1. CDR1 SEHNR and CDR2 FQNEAQ come from the germline V gene (reference sequence). V lost 5 bases to trimming and J lost 3 bases; unmatched junction nucleotides: 8. The CDR3 is made up of 15 amino acids. CDR3 in amino acids: CASSVPGTGFYEQYF. CDR3 bases: TGTGCCAGCAGCGTTCCGGGGACAGGGTTCTACGAGCAGTACTTC.

In regard to this clonotype: This may be a read error: a much more frequent sequence differs by one nucleotide. V usage is TRBV5-1 and J usage is TRBJ2-4, with D tentatively TRBD1 (6 bases). The tail of the sequence fits TRBJ2-5 better, so the J call may be wrong. Per germline, CDR1 SGHRS and CDR2 YFSETQ. This CDR3 is built from 13 residues. The chain's CDR3 is CASSRTVEETQYF. For the CDR3, the DNA is TGCGCCAGCAGCAGGACAGTCGAAGAGACCCAGTACTTC.

This clonotype was counted between two and nine times. The V and J genes are TRBV20-1 and TRBJ2-4, with 8 bases aligning to TRBD2. The CDR3 is made up of 15 amino acids. The V gene end was trimmed by 4 bases and the J gene end by 0 bases; junction bases not matched to a gene: 5. The germline CDR1 and CDR2 sequences are DFQATT and SNEGSKA (reference sequence). In DNA form, the CDR3 reads TGCAGTGCTACCTTTAGCGGGACAGCCAAAAACATTCAGTACTTC. It translates to CSATFSGTAKNIQYF.

This clonotype showed up just a few times. The genes are TRBV7-2 and TRBJ2-7; TRBD2 agrees at 9 bases. The V gene's germline CDR1 is SGHTA and CDR2 FQGNSA. The junction had 4 bases not matched to a gene; V was cut back by 1 base and J by 3 bases. The CDR3 sequence is 15 residues long. The CDR3 reads CASSLGVAGDYEQYF. CDR3 DNA sequence: TGTGCCAGCAGCTTAGGAGTAGCGGGGGACTACGAGCAGTACTTC.

The chain is built from TRBV5-6 and TRBJ2-4, with D possibly matching TRBD2 (6 bases). Between the trimmed V and J ends, which lost 4 bases and 7 bases, there was a span of 12 bases. The V gene's germline CDR1 is SGHDT and CDR2 YYEEEE. The CDR3 is 13 amino acids. CDR3 bases: TGTGCCAGCAGCGCGCGGGGACCCAACATTCAGTACTTC. This gives the protein CASSARGPNIQYF.

This clonotype was picked up many times. The chain uses TRBV5-1 and TRBJ2-3; D not resolved. The length of the CDR3 is 13 residues. Trimming removed 0 bases from V and 5 bases from J, with 7 bases in between. Germline V CDR1 and CDR2: SGHRS, YFSETQ. The CDR3 loop reads CASSLGAIDTQYF. The CDR3 DNA reads TGCGCCAGCAGCTTGGGGGCTATAGATACGCAGTATTTT.

This clonotype was observed a handful of times. The chain carries TRBV20-1 and TRBJ2-4; 8 bases line up with TRBD2. The J call is doubtful: the DNA matches TRBJ2-7 better. CDR3 length: 12 amino acids. The germline CDR1 and CDR2 sequences are DFQATT and SNEGSKA (reference sequence). For the CDR3, the DNA is TGCAGTGCCGGGACTAGTGGATACGAGCAGTACTTC. This codes for CSAGTSGYEQYF.

The gene calls are TRBV2 and TRBJ2-4; maybe TRBD1 (6 bases). Germline V gene sequence: CDR1 SNHLY, CDR2 FYNNEI. The CDR3 has 13 residues. V was trimmed by 7 bases and J by 5 bases, leaving 12 bases between them. CDR3 DNA sequence: TGTGCCAGCACCTGGACAGACCAAAACATTCAGTACTTC. As protein: CASTWTDQNIQYF.

The V gene is TRBV9, the J gene TRBJ2-3; D uncertain. The CDR3 is made up of 13 amino acids. From germline, CDR1 is SGDLS and CDR2 YYNGEE. Trimming pared 0 bases from V and 6 bases from J, leaving 8 bases between. The CDR3 DNA reads as TGTGCCAGCAGCGTAGAGAGGTGGGATACGCAGTATTTT. This encodes CASSVERWDTQYF. Full variable domain (rest looked up from reference TRBV9 and TRBJ2-3): DSGVTQTPKHLITATGQRVTLRCSPRSGDLSVYWYQQSLDQGLQFLIQYYNGEERAKGNILERFSAQQFPDLHSELNLSSLELGDSALYFCASSVERWDTQYFGPGTRLTVL.

The V and J genes are TRBV12-3 or TRBV12-4 and TRBJ2-7; the D gene is possibly TRBD1 (6 bases). The CDR3 is 14 amino acids. Trimming stripped 1 base from V and 2 bases from J, with 9 bases between. CDR3 sequence: CASSLGGPTYEQYF. The CDR3 nucleotides are TGTGCCAGCAGTTTAGGGGGGCCCACCTACGAGCAGTACTTC.

Many counts were recorded for this clonotype. The chain joins TRBV12-3 or TRBV12-4 to TRBJ2-3; 9 bases map to TRBD2. J lost 3 bases, V lost 3 bases, and 1 base had no gene match. The CDR3 length is 14 residues. The CDR3 spells CASSFSGRTDTQYF. The CDR3 DNA follows: TGTGCCAGCAGTTTCAGCGGGAGGACAGATACGCAGTATTTT.

A remark on this clonotype: This clone may be a read error of a much larger clone one base away. The chain is built from TRBV6-2 or TRBV6-3 and TRBJ2-7; D tentatively reads TRBD1 or TRBD2 (6 bases each). CDR1 and CDR2 from the germline V gene are MNHEY and SVGEGT. Trimming removed 7 bases from V and 4 bases from J, with 20 bases in between. CDR3 size: 15 residues. CDR3 sequence reads: CASNEGGGARYEQYF. The CDR3 DNA is TGTGCCAGCAACGAAGGAGGGGGAGCGAGATACGAGCAGTACTTC.

This clonotype was counted a few times. The J gene is TRBJ1-2, the V gene TRBV5-1; D remains ambiguous. Trimming stripped 0 bases from V and 6 bases from J, with 9 bases between. Per germline, CDR1 SGHRS and CDR2 YFSETQ. This CDR3 is built from 13 residues. CDR3 region: CASSLDGIDGYTF. CDR3 in DNA: TGCGCCAGCAGCTTGGATGGAATAGATGGCTACACCTTC.

The chain uses TRBV7-3 and TRBJ2-1; 11 nucleotides match TRBD2. Germline CDR1 and CDR2: SGHTA and FQGTGA. CDR3 length: 15 residues. Germline trimming cut 5 bases from V and 7 bases from J; bases unmatched to any gene: 7. CDR3 loop: CASSPRLAGWNEQFF. In nucleotides, the CDR3 is TGTGCCAGCAGCCCGAGACTAGCGGGATGGAATGAGCAGTTCTTC.

The rearrangement links TRBV5-1 to TRBJ2-3; D unclear. Trimming removed 5 bases from V and 2 bases from J, with 9 bases in between. CDR1 and CDR2 from the germline V gene are SGHRS and YFSETQ. The CDR3 is made up of 13 amino acids. CDR3 protein: CASRGGNTDTQYF. In DNA form, the CDR3 reads TGCGCCAGCAGAGGCGGTAACACAGATACGCAGTATTTT.

This clonotype came up many times. V gene TRBV6-6 combines with J gene TRBJ2-1, with TRBD1 identical over 9 bases. The CDR3 consists of 15 residues. The germline V gene encodes CDR1 MNHNY and CDR2 SVGAGI (reference sequence). V dropped 4 bases and J dropped 4; count of bases not matched to a gene: 5. CDR3 protein: CASSSTGGAYNEQFF. CDR3 DNA sequence: TGTGCCAGCAGTTCCACAGGGGGCGCGTACAATGAGCAGTTCTTC.

Only a few counts were recorded for this clonotype. The rearrangement links TRBV5-1 to TRBJ2-3; 7 nucleotides line up with TRBD2. In germline, CDR1 is SGHRS, CDR2 YFSETQ. V gave up 4 bases and J gave up 2 bases; unmatched junction bases: 7. CDR3 size: 15 residues. Written as DNA, the CDR3 is TGCGCCAGCAGCCCAAGGACTAGAATCACAGATACGCAGTATTTT. Translating gives CASSPRTRITDTQYF.

The chain carries TRBV5-1 and TRBJ1-1, with TRBD1 matching 9 bases. Germline V gives CDR1 SGHRS, CDR2 YFSETQ. The CDR3 extends over 17 amino acids. J gave up 3 bases and V 4 bases, and 13 bases lay outside the gene matches. The CDR3 here is CASSQTLRGDRDTEAFF. CDR3 nucleotide sequence: TGCGCCAGCAGCCAAACTCTCCGAGGGGACAGGGACACTGAAGCTTTCTTT. Full variable domain (remainder filled in from reference TRBV5-1 and TRBJ1-1): KAGVTQTPRYLIKTRGQQVTLSCSPISGHRSVSWYQQTPGQGLQFLFEYFSETQRNKGNFPGRFSGRQFSNSRSEMNVSTLELGDSALYLCASSQTLRGDRDTEAFFGQGTRLTVV.

V gene TRBV7-2 combines with J gene TRBJ2-4; TRBD1 agrees at 7 bases. Gene TRBJ2-7 matches the end of the DNA better, so the J call may be wrong. CDR3 length: 13 amino acids. Germline CDR1 is SGHTA and CDR2 is FQGNSA. This chain's CDR3 is CASSLAQGYEQYF. The CDR3 coding sequence is TGTGCCAGCAGCTTAGCACAGGGGTACGAGCAGTACTTC.

This clonotype was recorded a few times. The chain links TRBV29-1 to TRBJ2-1, with 14 bases lining up with TRBD2. The V gene's germline CDR1 is SQVTM and CDR2 ANQGSEA. With V trimmed by 7 bases and J by 4 bases, 18 bases remained unmatched. There are 19 residues in the CDR3. The chain's CDR3 is CSAPRGTSGGPGGYNEQFF. In DNA, the CDR3 is TGCAGCGCCCCTAGAGGGACTAGCGGGGGTCCTGGCGGGTACAATGAGCAGTTCTTC.

This chain links TRBV7-8 with TRBJ1-1; D perhaps matches TRBD1 (6 bases). CDR3 length: 15 residues. V lost 1 base and J lost 4, with 13 bases in between. Germline V CDR1 and CDR2: SGHVS, FQNEAQ. CDR3 DNA sequence: TGTGCCAGCAGCTTAGATCCAGGGGCGGTCACTGAAGCTTTCTTT. Protein sequence: CASSLDPGAVTEAFF.

The V call is TRBV29-1, the J call TRBJ2-5, with 9 bases fitting TRBD1. The CDR3 loop spans 14 amino acids. Germline V gene sequence: CDR1 SQVTM, CDR2 ANQGSEA. With V trimmed by 7 bases and J by 1 base, 7 bases remained unmatched. The DNA for the CDR3 is TGCAGCGCGAGGGACAGGGCGATCCAAGAGACCCAGTACTTC. It yields the protein CSARDRAIQETQYF. Combining the CDR3 with reference TRBV29-1 and TRBJ2-5 gives the whole variable domain SAVISQKPSRDICQRGTSLTIQCQVDSQVTMMFWYRQQPGQSLTLIATANQGSEATYESGFVIDKFPISRPNLTFSTLTVSNMSPEDSSIYLCSARDRAIQETQYFGPGTRLLVL.

This clonotype came up a few times. V usage is TRBV27 and J usage is TRBJ1-2; D unresolved. This CDR3 comprises 14 residues. Germline V gene lookup returns CDR1 MNHEY and CDR2 SMNVEV (reference sequence). The V end was cut by 0 bases, the J end by 3 bases, with 8 bases between. CDR3 bases: TGTGCCAGCAGTTTATCTCGGGGATACTATGGCTACACCTTC. This translates into CASSLSRGYYGYTF.

This clonotype came up once. An end of the junction differs from the germline gene, which may be a read error. CDR3 nucleotides: TGTGCCGCCAGTGATGGGACCCGTTACAATGAGCAGTTCTTC. It is translated as CAASDGTRYNEQFF. The chain recombines TRBV24-1 with TRBJ2-1; D assignment may be TRBD1 or TRBD2 (5 bases each). Germline CDR1 reads KGHDR; CDR2 reads SFDVKD. The CDR3 has 14 residues.

The sample holds a few counts of this clonotype. The V and J genes are TRBV4-3 and TRBJ1-5; maybe TRBD1 (6 bases). The CDR3 consists of 15 residues. The germline gives CDR1 LGHNA, CDR2 YSLEER. V lost 4 bases and J lost 6, with 16 bases in between. The CDR3 loop reads CASSRYRAPTQPQHF. CDR3 coding DNA: TGCGCCAGCAGCCGCTACAGGGCGCCTACTCAGCCCCAGCATTTT.

For this clonotype: A much larger clone lies one base from this, so it may be a read error. This sequence joins TRBV29-1 and TRBJ2-7, with 8 bases fitting TRBD1. The CDR3 is made up of 13 amino acids. The V gene end was trimmed by 7 bases and the J gene end by 2 bases; junction bases not matched to a gene: 7. Germline assignment: CDR1 SQVTM and CDR2 ANQGSEA. This chain's CDR3 is CSAGQGGTYEQYF. Here the CDR3 DNA reads TGCAGCGCAGGACAGGGAGGTACCTACGAGCAGTACTTC.

The chain links TRBV5-1 to TRBJ1-4; no firm D call. Germline CDR1 is SGHRS and CDR2 is YFSETQ. The ends were cut back, 4 bases at V and 0 bases at J, with 7 bases in the middle. This CDR3 is built from 14 residues. CDR3 DNA: TGCGCCAGCAGCCCAATCCCAACTAATGAAAAACTGTTTTTT. Translation gives CASSPIPTNEKLFF.